Listed below are T cell receptor beta chains from one sample, sequenced in a study of cytomegalovirus exposure and HLA in healthy donors. Method: immunoSEQ multiplex PCR; TCRdb's copy keeps in-frame clones and lacks some. This sample has under 200,000 clones, with roughly 72% found just once. The specimen sequenced was PBMCs. These TCRs come from a woman aged 25 to 45 in good health and CMV-seropositive. CDR3s include the opening cysteine and the closing phenylalanine or tryptophan. The order of the fields is J gene, clone size, V gene, D gene, CDR3 protein, CDR3 DNA. A D gene is named only where the DNA matches it firmly. For some rows the clone size is stated as once, few or many, or as a class when expanded; others skip it.

j_call: TRBJ1-2; clone_size: NA; v_call: TRBV2; d_call: NA; cdr3_aa: CASSAQAGFNYGYTF; cdr3_nt: TGTGCCAGCAGTGCTCAGGCGGGATTTAACTATGGCTACACCTTC
j_call: TRBJ1-4; clone_size: few; v_call: TRBV27; d_call: NA; cdr3_aa: CASSVATGGYEKLFF; cdr3_nt: TGTGCCAGCAGCGTCGCCACGGGGGGTTATGAAAAACTGTTTTTT
j_call: TRBJ2-7; clone_size: NA; v_call: TRBV7-9; d_call: NA; cdr3_aa: CASSSGREVSYEQYF; cdr3_nt: TGTGCCAGCAGCTCGGGCAGGGAGGTCTCCTACGAGCAGTACTTC
j_call: TRBJ1-1; clone_size: NA; v_call: TRBV7-2; d_call: NA; cdr3_aa: CASSLGGEAFF; cdr3_nt: TGTGCCAGCAGCTTAGGAGGCGAAGCTTTCTTT
j_call: TRBJ2-7; clone_size: NA; v_call: TRBV5-1; d_call: NA; cdr3_aa: CASSSGSSYEQYF; cdr3_nt: TGCGCCAGCAGCTCCGGGAGCTCCTACGAGCAGTACTTC
j_call: TRBJ2-7; clone_size: few; v_call: TRBV5-4; d_call: TRBD2; cdr3_aa: CASSPPSGASYEQYF; cdr3_nt: TGTGCCAGCAGCCCCCCTAGCGGGGCCTCCTACGAGCAGTACTTC
j_call: TRBJ2-3; clone_size: NA; v_call: TRBV7-7; d_call: NA; cdr3_aa: CASSPTGTDTQYF; cdr3_nt: TGTGCCAGCAGCCCTACAGGCACAGATACGCAGTATTTT
j_call: TRBJ2-2; clone_size: NA; v_call: TRBV29-1; d_call: NA; cdr3_aa: CSVGQHTGELFF; cdr3_nt: TGCAGCGTCGGACAGCACACCGGGGAGCTGTTTTTT
j_call: TRBJ2-4; clone_size: NA; v_call: TRBV7-2; d_call: NA; cdr3_aa: CASSVRRDRVNIQYF; cdr3_nt: TGTGCCAGCAGCGTAAGGAGGGACAGAGTAAACATTCAGTACTTC
j_call: TRBJ1-5; clone_size: few; v_call: TRBV6-1; d_call: NA; cdr3_aa: CASSAQGDQPQHF; cdr3_nt: TGTGCCAGCAGTGCACAGGGTGATCAGCCCCAGCATTTT
j_call: TRBJ1-2; clone_size: NA; v_call: TRBV21-1; d_call: NA; cdr3_aa: CASSKEGQDPFFHGYTF; cdr3_nt: TGTGCCAGCAGCAAAGAGGGACAGGACCCCTTTTTTCATGGCTACACCTTC
j_call: TRBJ1-2; clone_size: NA; v_call: TRBV10-2; d_call: NA; cdr3_aa: CASSVRDYGYTF; cdr3_nt: TGCGCCAGCAGTGTCAGGGACTATGGCTACACCTTC
j_call: TRBJ1-2; clone_size: few; v_call: TRBV7-9; d_call: NA; cdr3_aa: CASSSRTANGYTF; cdr3_nt: TGTGCCAGCAGCTCCAGAACAGCCAATGGCTACACCTTC
j_call: TRBJ2-5; clone_size: few; v_call: TRBV7-9; d_call: TRBD2; cdr3_aa: CASSSGLAETQYF; cdr3_nt: TGTGCCAGCAGCTCTGGACTAGCGGAGACCCAGTACTTC
j_call: TRBJ2-5; clone_size: NA; v_call: TRBV18; d_call: NA; cdr3_aa: CASSPRLRLETQYF; cdr3_nt: TGTGCCAGCTCACCTCGACTCCGCCTGGAGACCCAGTACTTC
j_call: TRBJ1-1; clone_size: few; v_call: TRBV25-1; d_call: NA; cdr3_aa: CASSDHTTGRTFF; cdr3_nt: TGTGCCAGCAGTGACCACACAACAGGGCGTACTTTCTTT
j_call: TRBJ2-7; clone_size: NA; v_call: TRBV28; d_call: TRBD2; cdr3_aa: CASSLTGDYHEQYF; cdr3_nt: TGTGCCAGCAGTTTAACGGGGGACTACCACGAGCAGTACTTC
j_call: TRBJ2-5; clone_size: NA; v_call: TRBV6-1; d_call: TRBD1; cdr3_aa: CASSLNRGETQYF; cdr3_nt: TGTGCCAGCAGCCTTAACAGGGGAGAGACCCAGTACTTC
j_call: TRBJ1-1; clone_size: NA; v_call: TRBV19; d_call: NA; cdr3_aa: CASSVVSRRTEAFF; cdr3_nt: TGTGCCAGTAGTGTTGTTAGCAGAAGGACTGAAGCTTTCTTT
j_call: TRBJ2-7; clone_size: few; v_call: TRBV10-3; d_call: NA; cdr3_aa: CATSKGGDIYEQYF; cdr3_nt: TGTGCCACCTCGAAAGGGGGAGATATTTACGAGCAGTACTTC
j_call: TRBJ2-3; clone_size: NA; v_call: TRBV27; d_call: NA; cdr3_aa: CASSLRAGQWHTQYF; cdr3_nt: TGTGCCAGCAGTTTAAGAGCAGGTCAATGGCATACGCAGTATTTT
j_call: TRBJ2-2; clone_size: NA; v_call: TRBV6-5; d_call: NA; cdr3_aa: CASSYRQGQNTGELFF; cdr3_nt: TGTGCCAGCAGTTACAGGCAGGGGCAGAACACCGGGGAGCTGTTTTTT
j_call: TRBJ1-2; clone_size: NA; v_call: TRBV27; d_call: TRBD1; cdr3_aa: CASRLTGGGGYTF; cdr3_nt: TGTGCCAGCCGGTTGACAGGGGGCGGAGGCTACACCTTC
j_call: TRBJ1-1; clone_size: NA; v_call: TRBV9; d_call: NA; cdr3_aa: CASSVEGDTEAFF; cdr3_nt: TGTGCCAGCAGCGTAGAAGGGGACACTGAAGCTTTCTTT
j_call: TRBJ1-2; clone_size: once; v_call: TRBV5-5; d_call: TRBD1; cdr3_aa: CASSLQGSYGYTF; cdr3_nt: TGTGCCAGCAGCCTACAGGGGTCCTATGGCTACACCTTC
j_call: TRBJ2-2; clone_size: NA; v_call: TRBV30; d_call: TRBD2; cdr3_aa: CAWSGSGRKPGELFF; cdr3_nt: TGTGCCTGGAGTGGTAGCGGGAGGAAACCCGGGGAGCTGTTTTTT
j_call: TRBJ2-2; clone_size: NA; v_call: TRBV30; d_call: TRBD1; cdr3_aa: CAWRDTGTGGTGELFF; cdr3_nt: TGTGCCTGGAGGGACACCGGGACAGGAGGCACCGGGGAGCTGTTTTTT
j_call: TRBJ2-5; clone_size: NA; v_call: TRBV9; d_call: TRBD2; cdr3_aa: CASSVGANTRGVQETQYF; cdr3_nt: TGTGCCAGCAGCGTAGGGGCCAATACGCGGGGGGTCCAAGAGACCCAGTACTTC
j_call: TRBJ1-5; clone_size: NA; v_call: TRBV19; d_call: NA; cdr3_aa: CASTLGQTNQPQHF; cdr3_nt: TGTGCCAGTACCCTCGGACAGACCAATCAGCCCCAGCATTTT
j_call: TRBJ1-4; clone_size: NA; v_call: TRBV10-3; d_call: NA; cdr3_aa: CAIRQAPGANEKLFF; cdr3_nt: TGTGCCATCAGACAGGCTCCGGGCGCTAATGAAAAACTGTTTTTT
j_call: TRBJ2-3; clone_size: NA; v_call: TRBV11-3; d_call: TRBD2; cdr3_aa: CASSSLAGGTDTQYF; cdr3_nt: TGTGCCAGCAGCTCACTAGCGGGAGGAACAGATACGCAGTATTTT
j_call: TRBJ2-7; clone_size: NA; v_call: TRBV30; d_call: TRBD2; cdr3_aa: CAWSVRTSGTEQYF; cdr3_nt: TGTGCCTGGAGTGTGCGGACTAGCGGCACCGAGCAGTACTTC
j_call: TRBJ1-1; clone_size: NA; v_call: TRBV6-6; d_call: NA; cdr3_aa: CASTQFSEAFF; cdr3_nt: TGTGCCAGCACCCAATTTTCTGAAGCTTTCTTT
j_call: TRBJ1-1; clone_size: NA; v_call: TRBV27; d_call: NA; cdr3_aa: CASSSAPGTWTEAFF; cdr3_nt: TGTGCCAGCAGTTCGGCTCCGGGGACATGGACTGAAGCTTTCTTT
j_call: TRBJ1-1; clone_size: NA; v_call: TRBV5-4; d_call: NA; cdr3_aa: CASTSRRDEAFF; cdr3_nt: TGTGCCAGCACATCCCGCAGGGATGAAGCTTTCTTT